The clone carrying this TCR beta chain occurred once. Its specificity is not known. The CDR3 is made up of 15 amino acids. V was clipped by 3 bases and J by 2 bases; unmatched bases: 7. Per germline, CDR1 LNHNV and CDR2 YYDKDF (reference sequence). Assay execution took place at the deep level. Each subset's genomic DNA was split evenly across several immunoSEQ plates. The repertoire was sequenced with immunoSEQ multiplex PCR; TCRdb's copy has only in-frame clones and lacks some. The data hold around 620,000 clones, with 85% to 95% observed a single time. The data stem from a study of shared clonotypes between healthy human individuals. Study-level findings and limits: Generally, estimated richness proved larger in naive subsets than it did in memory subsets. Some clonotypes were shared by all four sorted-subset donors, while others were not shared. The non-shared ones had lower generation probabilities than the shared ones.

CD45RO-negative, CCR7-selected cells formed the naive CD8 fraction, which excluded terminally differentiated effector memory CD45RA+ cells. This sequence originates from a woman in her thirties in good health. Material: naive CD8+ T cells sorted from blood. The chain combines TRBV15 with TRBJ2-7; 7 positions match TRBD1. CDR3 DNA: TGTGCCACCAGCAGGACGACAGGGTCGACCTACGAGCAGTACTTC. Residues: CATSRTTGSTYEQYF.